The next 26 T cell receptor beta chains were all read from a single sample in a study of identifying expanded T cells in peripheral blood. Measured with immunoSEQ multiplex PCR; TCRdb has only the in-frame clones, and not every one. The table records 85,000 to 120,000 clones, around 89% of them present only once. The specimen was blood. These receptors all stem from a person between 18 and 75 years old in good health.

This clone was detected only once. This sequence joins TRBV11-2 and TRBJ2-1, with 9 bases matching TRBD1. The CDR3 is made up of 15 amino acids. Germline V lookup: CDR1 SGHAT, CDR2 FQNNGV. V lost 2 bases to trimming and J lost 4 bases; unmatched junction nucleotides: 3. The CDR3 region has the DNA TGTGCCAGCAGCTTAACAGGGGGCTATTACAATGAGCAGTTCTTC. Protein sequence: CASSLTGGYYNEQFF.

The V gene is TRBV28, the J gene TRBJ2-1; D is unclear. CDR1 and CDR2 from the germline V gene are MDHEN and SYDVKM. This CDR3 is 16 amino acids long. V lost 4 bases to trimming and J lost 2 bases, with 15 bases between them. The CDR3 DNA reads TGTGCCAGCAGTTCCATCATACATGAACCCTACAATGAGCAGTTCTTC. Amino acid sequence: CASSSIIHEPYNEQFF.

This clone was counted between two and nine times. This sequence joins TRBV10-3 and TRBJ1-2; D is ambiguous. The CDR3 is 15 amino acids. V lost 7 bases to trimming and J lost 0 bases, with 15 bases between them. The germline CDR1 and CDR2 sequences are ENHRY and SYGVKD. CDR3 nucleotides: TGTGCCATCACCGAGACTAGGAAAGCTAACTATGGCTACACCTTC. It is translated as CAITETRKANYGYTF.

The chain employs TRBV5-5 and TRBJ2-7; maybe TRBD1 (5 bases). The CDR3 spans 16 residues. CDR1 and CDR2 (germline): SGHKS, YYEKEE (reference sequence). V was pared by 4 bases and J by 3 bases, with 20 bases between. The CDR3 region has the DNA TGTGCCAGCAGCCCCAGCTTGGGTATCCAGGGCTACGAGCAGTACTTC. Translated, it gives CASSPSLGIQGYEQYF.

V is TRBV7-3 and J is TRBJ2-1; 10 nucleotides agree with TRBD1. V gave up 2 bases and J gave up 7 bases; unmatched junction bases: 5. The CDR3 length is 15 residues. The germline CDR1 and CDR2 sequences are SGHTA and FQGTGA. CDR3 sequence (DNA): TGTGCCAGCAGCTTATCGGGGACAGGGGTAAATGAGCAGTTCTTC. It codes for CASSLSGTGVNEQFF.

This clone was detected once. One end of the junction does not line up with germline, which may come from a read error. The chain joins TRBV5-4 to TRBJ2-2, with TRBD1 matching 7 bases. Looked up from germline, CDR1 is SGHNT and CDR2 is YYREEE (reference sequence). The length of the CDR3 is 15 residues. The DNA of the CDR3 is TGTGCCAGCAGCTCCACAGGGGATAACAGCGGGGAGCTGTTTTTT. Its translation is CASSSTGDNSGELFF.

V is TRBV5-1 and J is TRBJ2-7, with TRBD2 identical over 10 bases. Unmatched junction bases numbered 2, after V lost 2 bases and J lost 3 bases. CDR1 is SGHRS and CDR2 is YFSETQ in the germline V gene. There are 14 residues in the CDR3. The CDR3 reads CASSFSGGDYEQYF. CDR3 in DNA: TGCGCCAGCAGCTTCAGCGGGGGGGACTACGAGCAGTACTTC.

CDR3 nucleotides: TGTGCCAGTAGTATAGATAATCCGGCACTTTATAACACCGGGGAGCTGTTTTTT. It specifies CASSIDNPALYNTGELFF. V is TRBV19 and J is TRBJ2-2; D unclear. The V end lost 0 bases, the J end lost 2 bases, and 16 bases lay between the germline ends. This CDR3 has 18 residues. Germline V gene sequence: CDR1 LNHDA, CDR2 SQIVND (reference sequence).

This clone showed up just a few times. This chain uses TRBV4-1 with TRBJ1-4; TRBD1 agrees at 8 bases. Germline lookup yields CDR1 MGHRA and CDR2 YSYEKL. The CDR3 is made up of 18 amino acids. Trimming took 4 bases from V and 0 from J; bases not matched to a gene: 10. The CDR3 DNA reads as TGCGCCAGCAGCCCGAGGACAGGGAGATTTGCAACTAATGAAAAACTGTTTTTT. This translates into CASSPRTGRFATNEKLFF.

A remark on this clone: The same CDR3 can be traced to other DNA sequences in this sample. This chain uses TRBV28 with TRBJ1-1, with 7 bases aligning to TRBD1. The length of the CDR3 is 12 residues. V lost 6 bases to trimming and J lost 4 bases; unmatched junction nucleotides: 2. Germline CDR1 and CDR2: MDHEN and SYDVKM. CDR3 in amino acids: CASRSGGTEAFF. Written as DNA, the CDR3 is TGTGCCAGCAGGTCAGGGGGCACTGAAGCTTTCTTT.

The V call is TRBV5-1, the J call TRBJ2-7, with TRBD1 as a possible D gene (5 bases). The CDR3 spans 14 residues. V lost 4 bases and J 2 bases, leaving 13 bases between the germline ends. Germline V gene data show CDR1 as SGHRS and CDR2 as YFSETQ. The CDR3 loop reads CASSRRTQTYEQYF. In nucleotides, the CDR3 is TGCGCCAGCAGCCGAAGGACACAAACCTACGAGCAGTACTTC.

This clone was seen a single time. J is TRBJ1-1 and V is TRBV6-1; possibly TRBD1 for D (5 bases). The length of the CDR3 is 14 residues. CDR1 is MNHNS and CDR2 is SASEGT in the germline V gene. The V end lost 8 bases, the J end lost 1 base, and 14 bases lay between the germline ends. CDR3 in DNA: TGTGCCAGCTCTATTCAGGGCCGGAACACTGAAGCTTTCTTT. Amino acid sequence: CASSIQGRNTEAFF.

In nucleotides, the CDR3 is TGTGCCAGCAGCACCTTACAGGGGGTTGAATCCTACGAGCAGTACTTC. It codes for CASSTLQGVESYEQYF. The V and J genes are TRBV21-1 and TRBJ2-7; no check of the table's D call, TRBD1, against the DNA was made. TRBV21-1 is tagged as a pseudogene. This CDR3 is 16 amino acids long.

The V call is TRBV28, the J call TRBJ1-2, with a tentative D call TRBD1 (5 bases). The CDR3 has 15 residues. Per germline, CDR1 MDHEN and CDR2 SYDVKM. Trimming took off 5 bases at V and 6 bases at J, with 19 bases between the two ends. The CDR3 is CASSTNGGGVNGYTF. The CDR3 bases are TGTGCCAGCAGTACCAACGGGGGTGGGGTCAATGGCTACACCTTC.

This clone was observed a handful of times. The genes are TRBV10-3 and TRBJ2-3; the D gene is possibly TRBD2 (6 bases). The germline CDR1 and CDR2 sequences are ENHRY and SYGVKD. The V and J ends lost 10 bases and 0 bases respectively, with 17 bases between them. The CDR3 covers 15 residues. The CDR3 spells CATSGTVTSTDTQYF. The CDR3 nucleotides read TGTGCCACCTCCGGGACTGTGACTAGCACAGATACGCAGTATTTT.

The rearrangement joins TRBV5-6 to TRBJ1-4, with D unclear. The CDR3 length is 15 residues. Germline V gene sequence: CDR1 SGHDT, CDR2 YYEEEE. Trimming cost V 0 bases and J 0 bases, with 6 bases left between them. As DNA, the CDR3 is TGTGCCAGCAGCTTGGCGGGCTCAACTAATGAAAAACTGTTTTTT. Its protein is CASSLAGSTNEKLFF.

This sequence joins TRBV28 and TRBJ2-1; D could derive from TRBD1 or TRBD2 (5 bases each). The V and J ends lost 7 bases and 8 bases respectively, with 12 bases between them. The CDR3 has 12 residues. The germline V gene encodes CDR1 MDHEN and CDR2 SYDVKM. This CDR3 is CASKFLGDEQFF. CDR3 DNA sequence: TGTGCCAGCAAGTTTTTGGGGGATGAGCAGTTCTTC.

This clone has just a few counts. This sequence joins TRBV7-9 and TRBJ1-6, with unresolved D. CDR3 length: 12 residues. Germline loops: CDR1 SEHNR, CDR2 FQNEAQ (reference sequence). CDR3 bases: TGTCCCCGGCCCAGGAATAATTCACCCCTCCACTTT. Amino acid sequence: CPRPRNNSPLHF.

The chain employs TRBV11-2 and TRBJ2-7; D call uncertain. Germline V gene data show CDR1 as SGHAT and CDR2 as FQNNGV. V dropped 5 bases and J dropped 6 bases, with 14 bases sitting between them. The CDR3 extends over 13 amino acids. The CDR3 DNA reads TGTGCCAGCAGCCTTTCGGGTAGCTCCGAGCAGTACTTC. Its translation is CASSLSGSSEQYF.

The rearrangement uses TRBV19 and TRBJ1-1, with TRBD1 matching over 9 bases. The germline V gene encodes CDR1 LNHDA and CDR2 SQIVND (reference sequence). The CDR3 length is 13 residues. With 8 bases clipped from V and 1 base from J, the junction kept 2 bases outside the gene matches. Written as DNA, the CDR3 is TGTGCCAGTGGGACAGGGAGGAACACTGAAGCTTTCTTT. Translated: CASGTGRNTEAFF. The full variable domain, with the rest looked up from reference TRBV19 and TRBJ1-1, is DGGITQSPKYLFRKEGQNVTLSCEQNLNHDAMYWYRQDPGQGLRLIYYSQIVNDFQKGDIAEGYSVSREKKESFPLTVTSAQKNPTAFYLCASGTGRNTEAFFGQGTRLTVV.

The chain links TRBV27 to TRBJ2-6; maybe TRBD2 (6 bases). Trimming stripped 1 base from V and 0 bases from J, with 13 bases between. The CDR3 runs to 18 residues. Germline-derived CDR1 and CDR2 are MNHEY and SMNVEV (reference sequence). The CDR3 is CASSLFSGLSSGANVLTF. CDR3 in DNA: TGTGCCAGCAGTTTATTCAGCGGACTAAGCTCTGGGGCCAACGTCCTGACTTTC.

This rearrangement joins TRBV19 to TRBJ1-3; D possibly corresponds to TRBD1 (5 bases). The germline gives CDR1 LNHDA, CDR2 SQIVND (reference sequence). Trimming took 6 bases from V and 0 from J, leaving 9 bases between them. This CDR3 has 14 residues. CDR3 sequence reads: CASRAGSSGNTIYF. The CDR3 bases are TGTGCCAGTAGGGCAGGGAGCTCTGGAAACACCATATATTTT. The full variable domain, rest sourced from reference TRBV19 and TRBJ1-3, is DGGITQSPKYLFRKEGQNVTLSCEQNLNHDAMYWYRQDPGQGLRLIYYSQIVNDFQKGDIAEGYSVSREKKESFPLTVTSAQKNPTAFYLCASRAGSSGNTIYFGEGSWLTVV.

The genes are TRBV19 and TRBJ2-4; 9 nucleotides agree with TRBD1. V trimming: 6 bases; J trimming: 8 bases; junction bases outside the gene matches: 5. The CDR3 consists of 13 residues. Germline V CDR1 and CDR2: LNHDA, SQIVND (reference sequence). For the CDR3, the DNA is TGTGCCAGTAGCCGGGACAGGGAGGACATTCAGTACTTC. This codes for CASSRDREDIQYF.

The chain is built from TRBV5-1 and TRBJ2-5; weak D call: TRBD2 (7 bases). In germline, CDR1 is SGHRS, CDR2 YFSETQ. V lost 4 bases to trimming and J lost 5 bases, with 18 bases between them. CDR3 length: 15 amino acids. In DNA, the CDR3 is TGCGCCAGCAGCCTGCGGACGGGGGGCGCGGAGACCCAGTACTTC. Translating gives CASSLRTGGAETQYF.

The CDR3 is CASRLAGGGTDTQYF. In DNA form, the CDR3 reads TGTGCCAGTCGACTAGCGGGGGGTGGCACAGATACGCAGTATTTT. V is TRBV6-5 and J is TRBJ2-3, with 13 bases aligning to TRBD2. Germline CDR1 is MNHEY and CDR2 is SVGAGI. The junction had 4 bases not matched to a gene; V was cut back by 9 bases and J by 1 base. The length of the CDR3 is 15 residues.

This clone was seen only once. At the DNA level, this CDR3 is encoded by other sequences in the same sample as well. This chain links TRBV5-1 with TRBJ2-2, with D unclear. V was cut by 0 bases and J by 0 bases, with 6 bases left in between. This CDR3 has 15 amino acids. Germline values: CDR1 SGHRS, CDR2 YFSETQ. CDR3 nucleotides: TGCGCCAGCAGCTTGGGTGGGGCGAACACCGGGGAGCTGTTTTTT. Encoded protein: CASSLGGANTGELFF.